This T cell receptor (delta chain) originates from a study of γδ T cells in repeated Plasmodium falciparum infection. Study-level background: Donors were malaria-exposed Malian children or age- and gender-matched Australian children. Four controlled malaria infections with P. falciparum NF54 spanned about 600 days. Some Malian samples span acute malaria episodes; others come from no-transmission periods.

The table lists this clone with a few counts. TCRdb pairs this DNA with a much larger clone's protein that differs at residue 8, likely a read error; the protein shown was translated from the DNA. Vgamma9/Vdelta2+ and Vdelta2-negative gammadelta T cells were flow-sorted from PBMC for bulk sequencing. TCRdb reanalysed the multiplex PCR reads with CATT. The table has approximately 60,000 delta-chain clones, approximately 1.5% seen once. Germline V gene data show CDR1 as TSWWSYY and CDR2 as QGS. This CDR3 has 20 residues. V lost 0 bases and J lost 0; bases outside the gene matches: 16. The specimen sequenced was gamma-delta T cells from blood. The sequence came from a pool of human donors (malaria-infected and uninfected, not separated). This rearrangement joins TRDV1 to TRDJ1, with 7 bases that match TRDD2. CDR3 sequence (DNA): TGTGCTCTTGGGGAACTACCCCTTCCTTTATTTCATAAATACACCGATAAACTCATCTTT. Protein: CALGELPLPLFHKYTDKLIF.